These 27 T cell receptor beta chains were sequenced from one sample in a study of T-cell reconstitution after alpha-beta-depleted transplantation in children. Library preparation (for TCRbeta) was performed with unique molecular identifiers. Each CDR3 protein is one row after TCRdb ran MiXCR on the PCR reads. The repertoire holds approximately 500,000 distinct CDR3 sequences, with more than 20% as singletons. The sample was PBMCs, taken before TCRalphabeta/CD19-depleted stem cell transplant. These receptors were obtained from a boy under three years old with Wiskott-Aldrich syndrome, due to receive a stem cell transplant.

This clonotype was detected a few times. V is TRBV5-1 and J is TRBJ2-7, with 12 nucleotides matching TRBD2. Germline V CDR1 and CDR2: SGHRS, YFSETQ. The CDR3 is made up of 19 amino acids. Losses at the gene ends were 4 bases for V and 2 bases for J; bases not matched to a gene: 16. The CDR3 is CASSRSGARTSGITYEQYF. The CDR3 nucleotides are TGCGCCAGCAGCCGAAGTGGGGCGAGGACTAGCGGGATTACCTACGAGCAGTACTTC. The variable domain in full, with the rest retrieved from reference TRBV5-1 and TRBJ2-7, is KAGVTQTPRYLIKTRGQQVTLSCSPISGHRSVSWYQQTPGQGLQFLFEYFSETQRNKGNFPGRFSGRQFSNSRSEMNVSTLELGDSALYLCASSRSGARTSGITYEQYFGPGTRLTVT.

The table lists this clonotype with a count of one. CDR3 coding DNA: TGTGCCAGCAGTTTATCGTGGGCCGGGGGGGAAAAACTGTTTTTT. Translated: CASSLSWAGGEKLFF. This rearrangement joins TRBV27 to TRBJ1-4, with D tentatively TRBD1 (5 bases). The length of the CDR3 is 15 residues. The germline CDR1 and CDR2 sequences are MNHEY and SMNVEV (reference sequence). V was clipped by 0 bases and J by 8 bases, with 13 bases between them.

The gene calls are TRBV19 and TRBJ2-2; the D gene could be TRBD1 or TRBD2 (5 bases each). Deletions cut 5 bases from V and 3 bases from J, with 10 bases between. Germline CDR1 reads LNHDA; CDR2 reads SQIVND (reference sequence). This CDR3 is built from 14 residues. The chain's CDR3 is CASSPRGHTGELFF. CDR3 bases: TGTGCCAGTAGTCCCCGGGGCCACACCGGGGAGCTGTTTTTT.

V is TRBV7-2 and J is TRBJ2-1; TRBD2 aligns across 8 bases. Germline CDR1 reads SGHTA; CDR2 reads FQGNSA. The length of the CDR3 is 16 residues. The trim removed 0 bases at V and 4 bases at J, leaving 5 bases unmatched. The CDR3 loop is CASSLAQTSVYNEQFF. The CDR3 DNA is TGTGCCAGCAGCTTAGCCCAGACTAGCGTATACAATGAGCAGTTCTTC.

J is TRBJ2-7 and V is TRBV5-4, with 8 bases that match TRBD1. The junction had 7 bases not matched to a gene; V was cut back by 0 bases and J by 2 bases. Germline lookup yields CDR1 SGHNT and CDR2 YYREEE (reference sequence). This CDR3 region has 16 residues. This chain's CDR3 is CASSLGQGARTYEQYF. The CDR3 DNA follows: TGTGCCAGCAGCTTGGGGCAGGGGGCTCGGACCTACGAGCAGTACTTC.

This clonotype was recorded a few times. The rearrangement links TRBV5-5 to TRBJ2-7; D tentatively fits TRBD1 or TRBD2 (5 bases each). The length of the CDR3 is 16 residues. Trimming stripped 1 base from V and 0 bases from J, with 14 bases between. Germline CDR1 is SGHKS and CDR2 is YYEKEE (reference sequence). The CDR3 loop reads CASSLRGVPISYEQYF. DNA of the CDR3: TGTGCCAGCAGCTTGAGAGGGGTCCCCATCTCCTACGAGCAGTACTTC. Full variable domain (remainder filled in from reference TRBV5-5 and TRBJ2-7): DAGVTQSPTHLIKTRGQQVTLRCSPISGHKSVSWYQQVLGQGPQFIFQYYEKEERGRGNFPDRFSARQFPNYSSELNVNALLLGDSALYLCASSLRGVPISYEQYFGPGTRLTVT.

Only a few counts were recorded for this clonotype. The chain joins TRBV12-3 or TRBV12-4 to TRBJ2-7; D gene uncertain. The CDR3 length is 15 residues. With 4 bases removed from V and 0 bases from J, the gap between germline ends came to 13 bases. The CDR3 DNA reads as TGTGCCAGCAGTTCCACCCGGACGAGCTCCTACGAGCAGTACTTC. This translates into CASSSTRTSSYEQYF.

V usage is TRBV27 and J usage is TRBJ2-7, with 7 bases aligning to TRBD2. The CDR3 has 14 amino acids. Germline values: CDR1 MNHEY, CDR2 SMNVEV (reference sequence). J was trimmed by 0 bases and V by 4 bases; bases with no gene match: 3. The CDR3 nucleotides read TGTGCCAGCAGTTCCATAGCGGGCTCCTACGAGCAGTACTTC. Protein product: CASSSIAGSYEQYF.

V is TRBV7-6 and J is TRBJ2-1; TRBD1 is a possible D gene (5 bases). Trimming took off 1 base at V and 1 base at J, with 11 bases between the two ends. The CDR3 has 16 amino acids. Per germline, CDR1 SGHVS and CDR2 FNYEAQ. CDR3 nucleotides: TGTGCCAGCAGCTTAGAGGGGTTTCTTTCCTACAATGAGCAGTTCTTC. The encoded protein is CASSLEGFLSYNEQFF.

This clonotype was counted a few times. The V call is TRBV2, the J call TRBJ2-4; no reliable D call. Germline V gives CDR1 SNHLY, CDR2 FYNNEI. The CDR3 spans 13 residues. V lost 9 bases and J lost 0, with 9 bases in between. The CDR3 loop reads CASRQLAKNIQYF. CDR3 coding DNA: TGTGCCAGTCGGCAACTAGCCAAAAACATTCAGTACTTC.

Here the CDR3 DNA reads TGTGCCAGCAGTGAATTAGGTGGGGGCCCAAGAGTCCACGAGCAGTACTTC. Amino acids: CASSELGGGPRVHEQYF. J is TRBJ2-7 and V is TRBV25-1, with a weak D call TRBD1 (6 bases). Germline values: CDR1 MGHDK, CDR2 SYGVNS. Trimming removed 1 base at V and 5 bases at J, with 21 bases between. This CDR3 region has 17 residues.

Only a few counts were recorded for this clonotype. This chain uses TRBV5-1 with TRBJ2-3; 7 bases line up with TRBD1. J was trimmed by 6 bases and V by 1 base; bases with no gene match: 2. CDR1 SGHRS and CDR2 YFSETQ come from the germline V gene. The CDR3 covers 13 residues. The CDR3 DNA follows: TGCGCCAGCAGCTTGAACAGGGGTGATACGCAGTATTTT. Protein: CASSLNRGDTQYF.

This clonotype was detected only a few times. V is TRBV28 and J is TRBJ2-3, with no clear D. CDR3 length: 12 residues. Germline lookup yields CDR1 MDHEN and CDR2 SYDVKM. V lost 5 bases, J lost 4 bases, and 7 bases lay in between. CDR3 sequence reads: CASSADSDTQYF. The CDR3 region has the DNA TGTGCCAGCAGTGCCGACTCAGATACGCAGTATTTT.

The V gene is TRBV12-3 or TRBV12-4, the J gene TRBJ1-3; TRBD1 is a possible D gene (6 bases). This CDR3 comprises 14 residues. V was shortened by 3 bases and J by 3 bases, with 9 bases between the two germline ends. The CDR3 region is CASSFGTNGNTIYF. The CDR3 nucleotides are TGTGCCAGCAGTTTCGGGACAAATGGAAACACCATATATTTT.

This rearrangement joins TRBV29-1 to TRBJ2-1, with 13 bases lining up with TRBD2. This CDR3 region has 17 residues. From germline, CDR1 is SQVTM and CDR2 ANQGSEA. J lost 1 base, V lost 4 bases, and 7 bases had no gene match. The CDR3 region is CSVGGLAGAGSYNEQFF. CDR3 nucleotide sequence: TGCAGCGTTGGAGGACTAGCGGGAGCGGGGTCCTACAATGAGCAGTTCTTC.

This chain uses TRBV10-2 with TRBJ2-4; D may be TRBD1 (6 bases). Trimming took 4 bases from V and 2 from J, leaving 12 bases between them. The CDR3 consists of 15 residues. CDR1 and CDR2 from the germline V gene are WSHSY and SAAADI. CDR3 in DNA: TGCGCCAGCAGTGTCATAGGGGGACCCAAAAACATTCAGTACTTC. Its protein product is CASSVIGGPKNIQYF.

This clonotype was counted a single time. The gene calls are TRBV28 and TRBJ2-7; 8 positions agree with TRBD1. This CDR3 has 16 residues. Germline lookup yields CDR1 MDHEN and CDR2 SYDVKM. V lost 6 bases and J lost 3; bases outside the gene matches: 13. The CDR3 region has the DNA TGTGCCAGCAGACAAATGGCCGGGACAGGAGTCTACGAGCAGTACTTC. This encodes CASRQMAGTGVYEQYF.

This clonotype was picked up a small number of times. The J gene is TRBJ2-1, the V gene TRBV25-1; weak D call: TRBD2 (5 bases). CDR3 length: 15 amino acids. V lost 2 bases, J lost 2 bases, and 10 bases lay in between. CDR1 and CDR2 (germline): MGHDK, SYGVNS. CDR3 sequence reads: CASSEGRAPYNEQFF. CDR3 coding DNA: TGTGCCAGCAGTGAAGGGCGGGCCCCCTACAATGAGCAGTTCTTC.

Only a few counts were recorded for this clonotype. The genes are TRBV21-1 and TRBJ2-5; TRBD1 was called by the table and not checked on the DNA. TRBV21-1 is termed a pseudogene. The CDR3 extends over 13 amino acids. CDR3 nucleotide sequence: TGTGCCGATAAGGGGGACCTCCAAGAGACCCAGTACTTC. Translated, it gives CADKGDLQETQYF.

This chain uses TRBV7-2 with TRBJ2-7, with unresolved D. CDR3 length: 14 residues. V shed 1 base and J shed 3 bases, with 10 bases lying between them. CDR1 and CDR2 (germline): SGHTA, FQGNSA. The CDR3 reads CASSLVLGNYEQYF. The DNA of the CDR3 is TGTGCCAGCAGCTTAGTTCTGGGTAACTACGAGCAGTACTTC.

This sequence joins TRBV20-1 and TRBJ2-1; TRBD2 matches at 11 bases. CDR3 length: 14 residues. Germline V lookup: CDR1 DFQATT, CDR2 SNEGSKA (reference sequence). The ends lost 4 bases at V and 6 bases at J; junction bases unmatched: 5. CDR3 protein: CSATPSGRINEQFF. The CDR3 DNA follows: TGCAGTGCTACTCCTAGCGGGAGGATCAATGAGCAGTTCTTC.

The gene calls are TRBV29-1 and TRBJ2-3, with TRBD1 as a possible D gene (5 bases). The CDR3 is 13 amino acids. Germline CDR1 is SQVTM and CDR2 is ANQGSEA. V was pared by 2 bases and J by 2 bases, with 8 bases between. For the CDR3, the DNA is TGCAGCGTTGAACCCAGGGTCACAGATACGCAGTATTTT. Its protein is CSVEPRVTDTQYF.

The rearrangement links TRBV24-1 to TRBJ2-3; tentative D call: TRBD1 (6 bases). The V gene lost 4 bases and the J gene lost 1 base, with 8 bases spanning the gap. Germline CDR1 and CDR2: KGHDR and SFDVKD. CDR3 length: 14 amino acids. The CDR3 DNA is TGTGCCACCAGTGACAACAGGGGCACAGATACGCAGTATTTT. Its protein is CATSDNRGTDTQYF.

This clonotype was counted only a few times. The CDR3: CATSDWTGGAYNEQFF. The DNA of the CDR3 is TGTGCCACCAGTGACTGGACAGGGGGGGCCTACAATGAGCAGTTCTTC. The rearrangement joins TRBV24-1 to TRBJ2-1; 10 nucleotides agree with TRBD1. The germline gives CDR1 KGHDR, CDR2 SFDVKD. CDR3 size: 16 residues. V lost 4 bases, J lost 2 bases, and 4 bases stayed unmatched.

The chain recombines TRBV6-5 with TRBJ2-7; 8 bases map to TRBD2. V dropped 2 bases and J dropped 1; count of bases not matched to a gene: 4. Per germline, CDR1 MNHEY and CDR2 SVGAGI. This CDR3 contains 15 residues. The CDR3 DNA is TGTGCCAGCAGTTACAAGCGGGAGTGGTCCTACGAGCAGTACTTC. Amino acid sequence: CASSYKREWSYEQYF.

This clonotype was seen more than once but under ten times. This chain links TRBV2 with TRBJ2-1; 15 bases line up with TRBD2. J gave up 6 bases and V 8 bases, and 5 bases lay outside the gene matches. Germline V gene lookup returns CDR1 SNHLY and CDR2 FYNNEI. There are 15 residues in the CDR3. CDR3 sequence (DNA): TGTGCCAGCGGGCCGGGACTAGCGGGAGGCAATGAGCAGTTCTTC. Encoded protein: CASGPGLAGGNEQFF.

The rearrangement links TRBV20-1 to TRBJ2-3, with a weak D call TRBD1 (6 bases). This CDR3 region has 13 residues. The germline V gene has CDR1 DFQATT and CDR2 SNEGSKA (reference sequence). Trimming shortened V by 2 bases and J by 3 bases, and 9 bases separated the two germline ends. The CDR3 spells CSARNRETDTQYF. The DNA of the CDR3 is TGCAGTGCTAGAAACAGGGAGACAGATACGCAGTATTTT.